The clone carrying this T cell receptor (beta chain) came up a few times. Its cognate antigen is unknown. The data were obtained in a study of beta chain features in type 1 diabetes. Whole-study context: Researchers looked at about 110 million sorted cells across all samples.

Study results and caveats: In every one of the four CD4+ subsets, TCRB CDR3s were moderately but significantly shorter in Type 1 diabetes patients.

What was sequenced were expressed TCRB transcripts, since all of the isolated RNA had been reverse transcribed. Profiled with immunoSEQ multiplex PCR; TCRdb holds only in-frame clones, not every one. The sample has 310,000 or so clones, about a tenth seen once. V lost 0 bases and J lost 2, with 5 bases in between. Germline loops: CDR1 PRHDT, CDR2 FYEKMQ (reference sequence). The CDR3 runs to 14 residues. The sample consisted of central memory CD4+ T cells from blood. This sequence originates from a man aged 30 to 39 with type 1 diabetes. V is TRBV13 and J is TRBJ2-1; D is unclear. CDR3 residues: CASSLGQAYNEQFF. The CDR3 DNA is TGTGCCAGCAGCTTAGGTCAGGCCTACAATGAGCAGTTCTTC.